This T cell receptor beta chain was found in a study of T cells in tuberculosis. General study results and limits: Smaller alpha distances in active tuberculosis partly reflected shorter CDR3-alpha lengths.

Germline V CDR1 and CDR2: PRHDT, FYEKMQ (reference sequence). This CDR3 is 17 amino acids long. Trimming removed 5 bases from V and 1 base from J, with 20 bases in between. Indicated time point: new active TB diagnosis, blood taken before or within 7 days of starting treatment. In regard to this clone: Its cognate antigen is unknown.

Libraries were prepared by immunoSEQ multiplex PCR; TCRdb keeps only in-frame clonotypes and omits some of them. The sample contains fewer than 40,000 clones, 86% of which appear only once. The material sequenced was PBMCs, taken at tuberculosis diagnosis. The chain employs TRBV13 and TRBJ1-1; no reliable D call. This clonotype originated in an adult with tuberculosis. The CDR3 sequence is CASSPSLDKSRNTEAFF. DNA for the CDR3: TGTGCCAGCAGCCCCTCCCTTGACAAGTCCAGGAACACTGAAGCTTTCTTT.